This TCR beta chain appears in the sequencing data of a study of cytomegalovirus exposure and HLA in healthy donors. Study information: Around 80 million unique TCR sequences came from HLA-typed donors in an early release.

V lost 4 bases, J lost 6 bases, and 11 bases stayed unmatched. The CDR3 runs 15 residues. Germline loops: CDR1 SGHRS, CDR2 YFSETQ. PCR primers comprised 60 Vbeta and 13 Jbeta primers. In the original workflow: The authors later counted roughly 87 million unique TCR beta chains, approximately 12 million of them shared. Method: immunoSEQ multiplex PCR; TCRdb's copy keeps in-frame clones and lacks some. The V and J calls and clone size were taken over from that table, and D and trimming were inferred from the DNA. The repertoire holds a few hundred thousand clones, with about 81% as singletons. The sequencing sample was made of PBMCs. This receptor was taken from a woman aged 60-75 years in good health and CMV-seropositive. The genes are TRBV5-1 and TRBJ1-1; 8 positions agree with TRBD1. CDR3 DNA sequence: TGCGCCAGCAGCGACCCGACAGGGGAGATCGCTGAAGCTTTCTTT. It is translated as CASSDPTGEIAEAFF. Looking up the rest from reference TRBV5-1 and TRBJ1-1 gives the full variable domain: KAGVTQTPRYLIKTRGQQVTLSCSPISGHRSVSWYQQTPGQGLQFLFEYFSETQRNKGNFPGRFSGRQFSNSRSEMNVSTLELGDSALYLCASSDPTGEIAEAFFGQGTRLTVV.